Listed below are T cell receptor beta chains from one sample, sequenced in a study of T cell repertoires in cytomegalovirus infection. Each CDR3 protein gets one entry after TCRdb re-called the reads with MiXCR. This table holds around 490,000 distinct CDR3 sequences, more than 20% found once. The sequencing sample was made of PBMCs. These receptors came from a human donor in good health (CMV status not recorded). Some clones in this sample may be carry-over from other donors' samples. Each CDR3 is given with its conserved first and last residue. The D gene is left open where the match is weak. Clone size is not always given. Where it is, it says once, few, many or a class for expanded clones.

CDR3 | DNA | V | D | size | J
CASSQRWRFYTGELFF | TGTGCCAGCAGCCAAAGGTGGAGGTTTTACACCGGGGAGCTGTTTTTT | TRBV12-3/TRBV12-4 | - | many | TRBJ2-2
CASSYLAIKGQPQHF | TGTGCCAGCAGTTATCTAGCCATCAAAGGTCAGCCCCAGCATTTT | TRBV6-2/TRBV6-3 | - | - | TRBJ1-5
CSVEKGTGYEQYF | TGCAGCGTTGAGAAGGGGACAGGTTACGAGCAGTACTTC | TRBV29-1 | TRBD1 | - | TRBJ2-7
CASSRGELYEQYF | TGTGCCAGTAGTAGGGGGGAACTCTACGAGCAGTACTTC | TRBV19 | - | - | TRBJ2-7
CASSADARENTEAFF | TGCGCCAGCAGCGCTGATGCCAGGGAAAACACTGAAGCTTTCTTT | TRBV5-1 | - | few | TRBJ1-1
CSASGLLGGVAKNIQYF | TGCAGTGCTAGTGGCCTCCTTGGGGGGGTAGCCAAAAACATTCAGTACTTC | TRBV20-1 | TRBD2 | - | TRBJ2-4
CASSRGRDIQYF | TGTGCCAGCAGTAGAGGACGGGACATTCAGTACTTC | TRBV12-3/TRBV12-4 | - | - | TRBJ2-4
CASRPGGTGGINSPLHF | TGTGCCAGCAGGCCCGGGGGGACAGGGGGTATTAATTCACCCCTCCACTTT | TRBV28 | TRBD1 | - | TRBJ1-6
CASSHQGSSEQFF | TGTGCCAGCAGTCACCAGGGTAGTAGTGAGCAGTTCTTC | TRBV6-5 | - | - | TRBJ2-1
CSAKTNRFLTGANVLTF | TGCAGTGCTAAAACCAATAGATTTTTAACTGGGGCCAACGTCCTGACTTTC | TRBV20-1 | - | - | TRBJ2-6
CASSRISSTDTQYF | TGTGCCAGTAGTAGGATCTCGAGCACAGATACGCAGTATTTT | TRBV19 | - | - | TRBJ2-3
CASSRSAGTLNTEAFF | TGTGCCAGCAGCCGATCAGCCGGAACCTTGAACACTGAAGCTTTCTTT | TRBV14 | - | few | TRBJ1-1
CASNPIPSGAQYF | TGTGCCAGCAATCCTATCCCCTCCGGGGCCCAGTACTTC | TRBV7-9 | - | few | TRBJ2-5
CASNPQGGRQPQHF | TGTGCCAGCAACCCGCAGGGGGGAAGGCAGCCCCAGCATTTT | TRBV6-6 | TRBD1 | - | TRBJ1-5
CASSEPFLETQYF | TGCGCCAGCAGTGAGCCATTCCTAGAGACCCAGTACTTC | TRBV10-2 | - | few | TRBJ2-5
CASSFSSYQPQHF | TGTGCCAGCAGCTTTTCCTCATATCAGCCCCAGCATTTT | TRBV28 | - | few | TRBJ1-5
CAREPSEASGRAANTGELFF | TGTGCCAGAGAACCGTCGGAGGCTAGCGGGAGGGCCGCGAACACCGGGGAGCTGTTTTTT | TRBV7-9 | TRBD2 | many | TRBJ2-2
CASNPSGGKGEKLFF | TGTGCCAGCAATCCTTCAGGGGGGAAGGGTGAAAAACTGTTTTTT | TRBV12-3/TRBV12-4 | TRBD1 | - | TRBJ1-4
CASSQEGGLDVTDTQYF | TGCGCCAGCAGCCAAGAAGGAGGCCTAGACGTGACAGATACGCAGTATTTT | TRBV4-1 | - | - | TRBJ2-3
CSASLRPPRGQPQHF | TGCAGTGCTAGTCTTCGGCCCCCGAGGGGTCAGCCCCAGCATTTT | TRBV20-1 | - | - | TRBJ1-5
CASDRWITGANVLTF | TGTGCCTCAGACAGGTGGATAACTGGGGCCAACGTCCTGACTTTC | TRBV7-2 | - | few | TRBJ2-6
CASSIGGQGAYEQYF | TGTGCCAGCAGCATAGGGGGGCAGGGAGCCTACGAGCAGTACTTC | TRBV7-6 | - | - | TRBJ2-7